These 25 T cell receptor beta chains were all obtained from the same sample, sequenced in a study of blood T cell repertoires in COVID-19. Data came from immunoSEQ multiplex PCR; TCRdb stores just in-frame clones and leaves some out. The profile covers tens of thousands of clones, with around 90% appearing a single time and 2% to 2.5% taken by the ten largest. Material for sequencing was peripheral blood. The receptors stem from a man between 60 and 75 years old with acute or convalescent COVID-19.

This clone was detected a few times. The V call is TRBV19, the J call TRBJ1-2; D is undetermined. Trimming shortened V by 6 bases and J by 2 bases, and 19 bases separated the two germline ends. This CDR3 region has 16 residues. From germline, CDR1 is LNHDA and CDR2 SQIVND (reference sequence). CDR3 residues: CASSPLGRVGNYGYTF. DNA of the CDR3: TGTGCCAGTAGCCCGTTGGGGAGGGTTGGAAACTATGGCTACACCTTC.

This chain uses TRBV7-3 with TRBJ1-1, with D possibly matching TRBD1 (5 bases). Trimming took 6 bases from V and 2 from J, leaving 10 bases between them. The CDR3 covers 13 residues. Germline V gives CDR1 SGHTA, CDR2 FQGTGA. The DNA of the CDR3 is TGTGCCAGCAGGGAAGGGGCTAACACTGAAGCTTTCTTT. This sequence encodes CASREGANTEAFF. The full variable domain, rest sourced from reference TRBV7-3 and TRBJ1-1, is GAGVSQTPSNKVTEKGKYVELRCDPISGHTALYWYRQSLGQGPEFLIYFQGTGAADDSGLPNDRFFAVRPEGSVSTLKIQRTERGDSAVYLCASREGANTEAFFGQGTRLTVV.

The V and J genes are TRBV12-3 or TRBV12-4 and TRBJ1-5; D unclear. This CDR3 has 12 residues. With 3 bases removed from V and 7 bases from J, the gap between germline ends came to 7 bases. This CDR3 is CASSFSPQPQHF. In DNA, the CDR3 is TGTGCCAGCAGTTTCTCCCCCCAGCCCCAGCATTTT.

The chain recombines TRBV7-6 with TRBJ2-1; 12 bases are a match to TRBD2. V shed 1 base and J 9 bases; nucleotides not matched to a gene: 10. The CDR3 sequence is 17 residues long. Germline values: CDR1 SGHVS, CDR2 FNYEAQ. The CDR3 bases are TGTGCCAGCAGCTTAGGTCAGACTAGCGGGAGTCCCAGTGAGCAGTTCTTC. Translation gives CASSLGQTSGSPSEQFF. Variable domain in full (rest from reference TRBV7-6 and TRBJ2-1): GAGVSQSPRYKVTKRGQDVALRCDPISGHVSLYWYRQALGQGPEFLTYFNYEAQQDKSGLPNDRFSAERPEGSISTLTIQRTEQRDSAMYRCASSLGQTSGSPSEQFFGPGTRLTVL.

The rearrangement uses TRBV30 and TRBJ1-5; 9 positions agree with TRBD1. There are 16 residues in the CDR3. CDR1 is GTSNPN and CDR2 is SVGIG in the germline V gene (reference sequence). J was trimmed by 2 bases and V by 5 bases; bases with no gene match: 10. The CDR3 protein is CAWSLGTGSGNQPQHF. DNA for the CDR3: TGTGCCTGGTCCCTAGGGACAGGGTCCGGCAATCAGCCCCAGCATTTT. The full variable domain, completed using reference TRBV30 and TRBJ1-5, is SQTIHQWPATLVQPVGSPLSLECTVEGTSNPNLYWYRQAAGRGLQLLFYSVGIGQISSEVPQNLSASRPQDRQFILSSKKLLLSDSGFYLCAWSLGTGSGNQPQHFGDGTRLSIL.

This clone was detected once. This rearrangement joins TRBV30 to TRBJ1-1; D unresolved. Trimming stripped 0 bases from V and 10 bases from J, with 18 bases between. Germline V gives CDR1 GTSNPN, CDR2 SVGIG (reference sequence). CDR3 size: 14 residues. CDR3 bases: TGTGCCTGGAGTGTACGCGGGGTTCCTCGGGGAGCTTTCTTT. Translated: CAWSVRGVPRGAFF. The whole variable domain, filled in from reference TRBV30 and TRBJ1-1, reads SQTIHQWPATLVQPVGSPLSLECTVEGTSNPNLYWYRQAAGRGLQLLFYSVGIGQISSEVPQNLSASRPQDRQFILSSKKLLLSDSGFYLCAWSVRGVPRGAFFGQGTRLTVV.

The V gene is TRBV24-1, the J gene TRBJ2-2; 10 bases map to TRBD2. This CDR3 is 16 amino acids long. In germline, CDR1 is KGHDR, CDR2 SFDVKD. J was trimmed by 7 bases and V by 6 bases; bases with no gene match: 10. The CDR3 region has the DNA TGTGCCACCAGTCCCAGCGGGAGGGCCGGTGGCGGGGAGCTGTTTTTT. Its protein product is CATSPSGRAGGGELFF.

This chain joins TRBV21-1 and TRBJ2-3; TRBD2 reflects the table's D call only, with no check against the DNA. TRBV21-1 has pseudogene status. This CDR3 contains 16 residues. The DNA of the CDR3 is TGTGCCAGCAGCTCTAAACCGGGACTAGCGCCAGATACGCAGTATTTT. Translated, it gives CASSSKPGLAPDTQYF.

The chain links TRBV27 to TRBJ2-5, with D perhaps matching TRBD2 (7 bases). Trimming removed 6 bases from V and 0 bases from J, with 17 bases in between. Germline V CDR1 and CDR2: MNHEY, SMNVEV (reference sequence). This CDR3 region has 16 residues. CDR3 DNA sequence: TGTGCCAGCAGCCACCGGGGGAGGGGGTACCAAGAGACCCAGTACTTC. Translation gives CASSHRGRGYQETQYF.

The V gene is TRBV24-1, the J gene TRBJ2-3, with 8 nucleotides matching TRBD1. The germline gives CDR1 KGHDR, CDR2 SFDVKD. The CDR3 consists of 17 residues. Trimming at V came to 0 bases and at J to 2 bases, leaving 6 bases not matched to a gene. The CDR3 is CATSDLPTTGATDTQYF. The CDR3 DNA follows: TGTGCCACCAGTGATTTGCCCACGACAGGGGCCACAGATACGCAGTATTTT.

In this sample, this clone turned up once. The chain carries TRBV19 and TRBJ2-5, with 12 nucleotides matching TRBD2. The V and J ends lost 1 base and 5 bases, in that order; junction bases with no gene match: 11. Germline V gene sequence: CDR1 LNHDA, CDR2 SQIVND (reference sequence). The CDR3 is 18 residues long. For the CDR3, the DNA is TGTGCCAGTAGTATAGTAGGGACTAGCGGGTTGGAGGGTGAGACCCAGTACTTC. This encodes CASSIVGTSGLEGETQYF.

This chain joins TRBV7-2 and TRBJ2-7; 8 bases align to TRBD1. The CDR3 is 14 amino acids. Trimming removed 3 bases from V and 5 bases from J; junction bases left unmatched: 6. Germline V lookup: CDR1 SGHTA, CDR2 FQGNSA. The CDR3 region has the DNA TGTGCCAGCAGCTTTGACAGGGGAGCCCACGAGCAGTACTTC. Translated: CASSFDRGAHEQYF.

This clone turned up a few times. DNA of the CDR3: TGTGCCAGCAGGGAGGTTATCCCAGATACGCAGTATTTT. It translates to CASREVIPDTQYF. The chain combines TRBV21-1 with TRBJ2-3; TRBD2, the D gene given by the table, was not confirmed from the DNA. TRBV21-1 is recorded as a pseudogene. The CDR3 extends over 13 amino acids.

This clone was picked up one time. V usage is TRBV27 and J usage is TRBJ1-6; D is undetermined. V gave up 3 bases and J gave up 0 bases, with 6 bases separating them. In germline, CDR1 is MNHEY, CDR2 SMNVEV (reference sequence). The CDR3 extends over 15 amino acids. The CDR3 reads CASSLRSSYNSPLHF. The CDR3 coding sequence is TGTGCCAGCAGTTTGAGGAGCTCCTATAATTCACCCCTCCACTTT.

This chain uses TRBV4-2 with TRBJ2-7, with 15 bases matching TRBD2. The CDR3 runs to 20 residues. V trimming: 4 bases; J trimming: 6 bases; junction bases outside the gene matches: 19. Germline CDR1 reads LGHNA; CDR2 reads YNFKEQ. The CDR3 DNA reads TGTGCCAGCAGCCCAACCCAAGGCCCCGGGACTAGCGGGAGGAGCGTCGAGCAGTACTTC. This encodes CASSPTQGPGTSGRSVEQYF.

The CDR3: CASSGADRDFYGYTF. DNA for the CDR3: TGTGCCAGCAGTGGCGCGGACAGGGACTTCTATGGCTACACCTTC. The rearrangement uses TRBV28 and TRBJ1-2; TRBD1 agrees at 8 bases. The CDR3 totals 15 residues. Germline trimming cut 5 bases from V and 4 bases from J; bases unmatched to any gene: 9. Germline V gives CDR1 MDHEN, CDR2 SYDVKM.

The CDR3 reads CATSRAGSNYGYTF. CDR3 nucleotides: TGTGCCACCAGCAGAGCTGGCTCTAACTATGGCTACACCTTC. The genes are TRBV15 and TRBJ1-2; no firm D call. Per germline, CDR1 LNHNV and CDR2 YYDKDF (reference sequence). Trimming took off 1 base at V and 0 bases at J, with 6 bases between the two ends. The CDR3 spans 14 residues.

The chain uses TRBV28 and TRBJ2-7; 10 bases map to TRBD2. Germline lookup yields CDR1 MDHEN and CDR2 SYDVKM. The CDR3 runs 17 residues. J gave up 6 bases and V 4 bases, and 15 bases lay outside the gene matches. The CDR3 bases are TGTGCCAGCAGTTCCCGCGGACTAGCGGCACTCTTCGGCGAGCAGTACTTC. Protein: CASSSRGLAALFGEQYF.

The chain couples TRBV4-3 to TRBJ2-7; D gene ambiguous. The CDR3 contains 16 residues. Germline-derived CDR1 and CDR2 are LGHNA and YSLEER. The germline V and J ends were trimmed by 0 bases and 2 bases, with 14 bases remaining between them. In nucleotides, the CDR3 is TGCGCCAGCAGCCAAGATTTTACCGGTCCCGCCTACGAGCAGTACTTC. Translation: CASSQDFTGPAYEQYF.

This chain uses TRBV28 with TRBJ2-1; 14 bases match TRBD2. Germline trimming cut 5 bases from V and 6 bases from J; bases unmatched to any gene: 9. Germline V gene sequence: CDR1 MDHEN, CDR2 SYDVKM. This CDR3 is built from 17 residues. CDR3: CASSLGGLAGASNEQFF. Here the CDR3 DNA reads TGTGCCAGCAGTCTAGGGGGACTAGCGGGAGCCTCCAATGAGCAGTTCTTC.

The CDR3 region has the DNA TGTGCCAGCTCATCGGGACTAGCGGGAGGGAACTCCGAGCAGTACTTC. This codes for CASSSGLAGGNSEQYF. This chain uses TRBV18 with TRBJ2-7; 16 bases align to TRBD2. CDR1 KGHSH and CDR2 LQKENI come from the germline V gene. J was trimmed by 6 bases and V by 5 bases; bases with no gene match: 7. The CDR3 extends over 16 amino acids.

The chain recombines TRBV3-1 (or the pseudogene TRBV3-2) with TRBJ1-3; D not certain. Germline CDR1 LGHDT, CDR2 YNNKEL (reference sequence). The CDR3 totals 15 residues. V was pared by 1 base and J by 0 bases, with 7 bases between. The CDR3 DNA sequence: TGTGCCAGCAGCCAAGGAGGATACTCTGGAAACACCATATATTTT. Its translation: CASSQGGYSGNTIYF.

This clone was found once. The rearrangement joins TRBV7-9 to TRBJ2-3, with D possibly TRBD1 on 5 matching bases. The ends were cut back, 1 base at V and 4 bases at J, with 12 bases in the middle. CDR3 size: 15 residues. Germline V lookup: CDR1 SEHNR, CDR2 FQNEAQ (reference sequence). The CDR3 DNA follows: TGTGCCAGCAGCTTAGGGGGCCTAGTTTCAGATACGCAGTATTTT. Its translation: CASSLGGLVSDTQYF.

The chain has TRBV5-1 and TRBJ1-1; D unclear. Germline V CDR1 and CDR2: SGHRS, YFSETQ. This CDR3 has 13 amino acids. Trimming shortened V by 5 bases and J by 2 bases, and 10 bases separated the two germline ends. CDR3 in amino acids: CASRSDTNTEAFF. For the CDR3, the DNA is TGCGCCAGCAGATCAGACACAAACACTGAAGCTTTCTTT.

This clone came up once. In DNA, the CDR3 is TGTGCCAGCAGCCCGGGGACAGGGTGGGGCAATGAGCAGTTCTTC. Its protein is CASSPGTGWGNEQFF. The chain joins TRBV7-2 to TRBJ2-1; 9 positions match TRBD1. CDR1 is SGHTA and CDR2 is FQGNSA in the germline V gene. Trimming cost V 5 bases and J 6 bases; bases outside gene matches: 8. The CDR3 is 15 amino acids. Complete variable domain (other parts from reference TRBV7-2 and TRBJ2-1): GAGVSQSPSNKVTEKGKDVELRCDPISGHTALYWYRQSLGQGLEFLIYFQGNSAPDKSGLPSDRFSAERTGGSVSTLTIQRTQQEDSAVYLCASSPGTGWGNEQFFGPGTRLTVL.